Below are 27 T cell receptor beta chains sequenced from a single sample in a study of spatial heterogeneity in lung cancer (dated by TCRdb to 2018 to 2020). What the study reported, not specific to this receptor: The tumor nonsynonymous mutation count correlated with the number of expanded intratumoral alpha and beta TCRs.

The antigens for these receptors are not known. The library relied on 5' RACE. TCRdb records NextSeq 500 as the sequencer. TCRdb reprocessed the public reads (quality trimming at Q25 with fastp, clone calling with MiXCR) and kept in-frame beta chains. Every CDR3 protein is listed once, alongside the most common genes and DNA of its rows. A total of about 100,000 distinct CDR3 sequences appear in this sample, 3.5% to 5% of them only once. The ten largest clones capture 21% of the sample. Explained via the paper, the time point label denotes: sample taken at primary tumor resection. The input for sequencing was lung tumor tissue, taken at surgery. All receptors come from a male donor with early-stage non-small cell lung cancer.

This clonotype was detected ten times or more. The V call is TRBV9, the J call TRBJ2-1; 7 nucleotides line up with TRBD2. Germline CDR1 is SGDLS and CDR2 is YYNGEE. CDR3 length equals 15 residues. With V trimmed by 3 bases and J by 1 base, 4 bases remained unmatched. The chain's CDR3 is CASSANSGSYNEQFF. In DNA, the CDR3 is TGTGCCAGCAGCGCCAATAGCGGGTCCTACAATGAGCAGTTCTTC.

This clonotype appeared many times. This chain joins TRBV27 and TRBJ2-5; 8 positions agree with TRBD1. The J segment lost 4 bases and the V segment lost 2 bases, leaving 3 bases of the junction unmatched. The CDR3 loop spans 14 amino acids. Germline CDR1 and CDR2: MNHEY and SMNVEV (reference sequence). The CDR3 DNA sequence: TGTGCCAGCAGTTTAAGGACAGGGAGAGAGACCCAGTACTTC. It codes for CASSLRTGRETQYF.

This clonotype was detected many times. The chain is built from TRBV9 and TRBJ2-1; 11 nucleotides match TRBD2. The germline gives CDR1 SGDLS, CDR2 YYNGEE. J was trimmed by 6 bases and V by 4 bases; bases with no gene match: 9. This CDR3 is 16 amino acids long. CDR3 bases: TGTGCCAGCAGCCCCGTAGCGGGAGGGTTTTTCAATGAGCAGTTCTTC. Its protein is CASSPVAGGFFNEQFF.

This clonotype was seen many times. The rearrangement joins TRBV15 to TRBJ2-2; D is undetermined. From germline, CDR1 is LNHNV and CDR2 YYDKDF (reference sequence). CDR3 length: 13 residues. V lost 1 base and J lost 5, with 5 bases in between. The CDR3 spells CATSRVGTGELFF. The CDR3, as DNA: TGTGCCACCAGCAGAGTGGGGACCGGGGAGCTGTTTTTT.

This clonotype showed up many times. The CDR3 nucleotides read TGTGCCAGCAGCAGGACTAGCGGGATCGATGGTGAGCAGTTCTTC. It codes for CASSRTSGIDGEQFF. The chain is built from TRBV7-9 and TRBJ2-1; TRBD2 matches at 12 bases. V was clipped by 5 bases and J by 9 bases; unmatched bases: 8. CDR3 length: 15 residues. Per germline, CDR1 SEHNR and CDR2 FQNEAQ (reference sequence).

This clonotype has more than one count but fewer than ten. The gene calls are TRBV15 and TRBJ2-7, with D perhaps TRBD1 (5 bases). CDR3 length: 13 residues. Germline CDR1 reads LNHNV; CDR2 reads YYDKDF (reference sequence). The V end lost 2 bases, the J end lost 7 bases, and 12 bases lay between the germline ends. CDR3 amino acids: CATSRYDSGEQYF. CDR3 in DNA: TGTGCCACCAGCAGATACGACAGTGGGGAGCAGTACTTC.

In this sample, this clonotype turned up a few times. V and J are TRBV20-1 and TRBJ2-3; 10 bases line up with TRBD2. V trimming: 3 bases; J trimming: 4 bases; junction bases outside the gene matches: 10. Germline V lookup: CDR1 DFQATT, CDR2 SNEGSKA (reference sequence). There are 16 residues in the CDR3. The CDR3 DNA is TGCAGTGCTAGCCCTCAGCTAGCGGGAGTTCCAGATACGCAGTATTTT. Translation: CSASPQLAGVPDTQYF.

This clonotype appeared many times. The rearrangement links TRBV5-1 to TRBJ2-5, with TRBD2 matching 10 bases. The CDR3 extends over 14 amino acids. Unmatched junction bases numbered 7, after V lost 6 bases and J lost 5 bases. From germline, CDR1 is SGHRS and CDR2 YFSETQ. Here the CDR3 DNA reads TGCGCCAGCAAGAGCGGGAGGGGCTCTGAGACCCAGTACTTC. It yields the protein CASKSGRGSETQYF.

At least ten counts were recorded for this clonotype. The gene calls are TRBV7-9 and TRBJ2-4, with D uncertain. The germline V gene has CDR1 SEHNR and CDR2 FQNEAQ (reference sequence). This CDR3 spans 15 amino acids. V was clipped by 4 bases and J by 0 bases, with 10 bases between them. The CDR3 nucleotides read TGTGCCAGCAGCTCCCCCAAGATAGCCAAAAACATTCAGTACTTC. This gives the protein CASSSPKIAKNIQYF.

This clonotype was found many times. This chain joins TRBV4-1 and TRBJ2-7; possible D gene TRBD2, 5 bases. This CDR3 contains 14 residues. V gave up 1 base and J gave up 0 bases, with 7 bases separating them. CDR1 is MGHRA and CDR2 is YSYEKL in the germline V gene. CDR3 protein: CASSQAGVSYEQYF. The CDR3 region has the DNA TGCGCCAGCAGCCAAGCCGGGGTCTCCTACGAGCAGTACTTC.

This clonotype was observed a handful of times. The chain links TRBV18 to TRBJ1-3; 8 bases agree with TRBD1. The CDR3 is 16 residues long. V was pared by 4 bases and J by 3 bases, with 8 bases of the junction left unmatched. In germline, CDR1 is KGHSH, CDR2 LQKENI. The CDR3 region has the DNA TGTGCCAGCTCACTCACAACAGGGGGTGATGGAAACACCATATATTTT. It specifies CASSLTTGGDGNTIYF.

The chain links TRBV27 to TRBJ1-5; D remains ambiguous. The ends were cut back, 1 base at V and 7 bases at J, with 20 bases in the middle. This CDR3 has 17 residues. Per the germline V gene, CDR1 is MNHEY and CDR2 is SMNVEV (reference sequence). CDR3 sequence (DNA): TGTGCCAGCAGTTTATTTTCTGACCGCCTCGTCGGCCAGCCCCAGCATTTT. It specifies CASSLFSDRLVGQPQHF.

This clonotype appeared many times. The rearrangement links TRBV3-1 to TRBJ1-2; D is uncertain. This CDR3 has 14 residues. Germline V gene data show CDR1 as LGHDT and CDR2 as YNNKEL (reference sequence). The V gene lost 0 bases and the J gene lost 3 bases, with 8 bases spanning the gap. CDR3: CASSQDRMDYGYTF. CDR3 DNA: TGTGCCAGCAGCCAAGATCGGATGGACTATGGCTACACCTTC.

This clonotype was seen repeatedly, ten times or more. Written as DNA, the CDR3 is TGTGCCAGCAGCCCCGACAGGGGAGACCAGCCCCAGCATTTT. Translating it yields CASSPDRGDQPQHF. The chain links TRBV7-2 to TRBJ1-5; 8 nucleotides line up with TRBD1. The germline V gene has CDR1 SGHTA and CDR2 FQGNSA. CDR3 size: 14 residues. V dropped 5 bases and J dropped 7; count of bases not matched to a gene: 7.

In this sample, this clonotype turned up many times. The chain combines TRBV6-2 or TRBV6-3 with TRBJ1-5; weak D call: TRBD1 (5 bases). CDR3 length equals 12 residues. Trimming took off 8 bases at V and 4 bases at J, with 9 bases between the two ends. Germline CDR1 is MNHEY and CDR2 is SVGEGT. The CDR3, as DNA: TGTGCCAGCCGGGACGGTAATCAGCCCCAGCATTTT. Translation gives CASRDGNQPQHF.

Many counts were recorded for this clonotype. The chain uses TRBV12-3 or TRBV12-4 and TRBJ2-1, with 12 bases aligning to TRBD2. Trimming took 2 bases from V and 7 from J; bases not matched to a gene: 9. The CDR3 length is 17 residues. The CDR3 DNA is TGTGCCAGCAGTTTACGGCTAGCGGGAGGGTTAGGGAATGAGCAGTTCTTC. The encoded protein is CASSLRLAGGLGNEQFF.

This clonotype has at least ten counts. J is TRBJ2-2 and V is TRBV27; TRBD1 matches 7 bases. The CDR3 has 15 amino acids. CDR1 and CDR2 from the germline V gene are MNHEY and SMNVEV (reference sequence). The V segment lost 3 bases and the J segment 4 bases; nucleotides outside the gene matches: 5. CDR3 nucleotides: TGTGCCAGCAGTTTGGACAGGCGTGGCACCGGGGAGCTGTTTTTT. Translation gives CASSLDRRGTGELFF.

This chain connects TRBV2 to TRBJ2-2; either TRBD1 or TRBD2 may fit D (5 bases each). CDR3 length: 14 amino acids. Germline V gene data show CDR1 as SNHLY and CDR2 as FYNNEI. CDR3 sequence (DNA): TGTGTCGGGAAGGGGCGGAGGAACACCGGGGAGCTGTTTTTT. As protein: CVGKGRRNTGELFF.

This clonotype has a count of ten or more. The chain is built from TRBV9 and TRBJ2-1, with a tentative D call TRBD2 (6 bases). V shed 0 bases and J shed 8 bases, with 21 bases lying between them. The CDR3 is 17 residues long. Germline loops: CDR1 SGDLS, CDR2 YYNGEE. CDR3 protein: CASSVAPIGGGGYEQFF. The CDR3 coding sequence is TGTGCCAGCAGCGTAGCCCCGATTGGGGGAGGAGGGTATGAGCAGTTCTTC.

This clonotype was detected only a few times. This chain joins TRBV5-4 and TRBJ1-2; D ambiguous. Germline V gene lookup returns CDR1 SGHNT and CDR2 YYREEE (reference sequence). Trimming pared 1 base from V and 6 bases from J, leaving 13 bases between. The CDR3 extends over 14 amino acids. The CDR3 is CASSLSAGIDGYTF. The CDR3 region has the DNA TGTGCCAGCAGCTTGTCCGCGGGGATAGATGGCTACACCTTC. Combining the CDR3 with reference TRBV5-4 and TRBJ1-2 gives the whole variable domain ETGVTQSPTHLIKTRGQQVTLRCSSQSGHNTVSWYQQALGQGPQFIFQYYREEENGRGNFPPRFSGLQFPNYSSELNVNALELDDSALYLCASSLSAGIDGYTFGSGTRLTVV.

The V gene is TRBV7-6, the J gene TRBJ2-5; D is unresolved. Trimming removed 5 bases from V and 1 base from J, with 20 bases in between. The V gene's germline CDR1 is SGHVS and CDR2 FNYEAQ. The CDR3 is 17 amino acids. The CDR3 spells CASSLRSPWAAQETQYF. CDR3 bases: TGTGCCAGCAGCCTAAGAAGTCCGTGGGCAGCCCAAGAGACCCAGTACTTC.

Ten or more counts support this clonotype. The chain links TRBV6-6 to TRBJ1-6, with a weak D call TRBD1 (5 bases). V dropped 7 bases and J dropped 8 bases, with 15 bases sitting between them. The CDR3 is 14 amino acids. Germline V gene sequence: CDR1 MNHNY, CDR2 SVGAGI (reference sequence). The chain's CDR3 is CASIMTASHSPLHF. CDR3 bases: TGTGCCAGCATCATGACAGCAAGTCATTCACCCCTCCACTTT.

The sample holds many counts of this clonotype. The V and J genes are TRBV20-1 and TRBJ2-7; D is unclear. CDR1 is DFQATT, CDR2 SNEGSKA, per germline (reference sequence). The CDR3 spans 13 residues. The ends were cut back, 1 base at V and 6 bases at J, with 13 bases in the middle. The CDR3 DNA sequence: TGCAGTGCTAGAGGCCAAAATTTGGCCGAGCAGTACTTC. Amino acid sequence: CSARGQNLAEQYF.

At least ten counts were recorded for this clonotype. The chain carries TRBV29-1 and TRBJ2-7, with D perhaps TRBD2 (6 bases). The length of the CDR3 is 13 residues. Germline CDR1 SQVTM, CDR2 ANQGSEA. V dropped 4 bases and J dropped 2 bases, with 12 bases sitting between them. CDR3 amino acids: CSVAGRSTYEQYF. CDR3 DNA sequence: TGCAGCGTTGCGGGGAGGTCCACCTACGAGCAGTACTTC.

This clonotype was counted at least ten times. The J gene is TRBJ2-2, the V gene TRBV7-6, with TRBD2 matching 13 bases. The length of the CDR3 is 19 residues. Per the germline V gene, CDR1 is SGHVS and CDR2 is FNYEAQ. V dropped 4 bases and J dropped 2; count of bases not matched to a gene: 10. The CDR3 DNA reads TGTGCCAGCAGCTGGCCGTTAGGACTAGCGGGAGCCAACACCGGGGAGCTGTTTTTT. Protein: CASSWPLGLAGANTGELFF.

This clonotype was counted many times. The chain uses TRBV2 and TRBJ2-2; D may be TRBD1 (6 bases). V lost 3 bases and J 5 bases, leaving 13 bases between the germline ends. Germline V lookup: CDR1 SNHLY, CDR2 FYNNEI. The CDR3 spans 15 residues. CDR3 in amino acids: CASSDADRGTGELFF. Written as DNA, the CDR3 is TGTGCCAGCAGTGATGCGGATAGGGGGACCGGGGAGCTGTTTTTT.

This clonotype was observed at least ten times. The rearrangement links TRBV20-1 to TRBJ2-3, with no clear D. Germline CDR1 is DFQATT and CDR2 is SNEGSKA (reference sequence). The V end lost 5 bases, the J end lost 0 bases, and 12 bases lay between the germline ends. The CDR3 extends over 14 amino acids. The CDR3: CSARALSSTDTQYF. Written as DNA, the CDR3 is TGCAGTGCTCGAGCTTTATCTAGCACAGATACGCAGTATTTT.